One sample yielded the 22 T cell receptor beta chains listed below, sequenced in a study of blood T cell repertoires in COVID-19. Assay: immunoSEQ multiplex PCR; the TCRdb copy retains only in-frame clones and omits some. The table lists about 31,000 clones, around 89% of them singletons. Sequenced sample: peripheral blood. The receptors derive from a woman in her thirties or forties with active or convalescent COVID-19.

The genes are TRBV7-9 and TRBJ2-5; 7 nucleotides line up with TRBD2. There are 14 residues in the CDR3. Trimming took 5 bases from V and 1 from J; bases not matched to a gene: 4. CDR1 and CDR2 from the germline V gene are SEHNR and FQNEAQ (reference sequence). CDR3 in DNA: TGTGCCAGCAGCGACGGGGGGATCCAAGAGACCCAGTACTTC. Translated, it gives CASSDGGIQETQYF. Supplemented by reference TRBV7-9 and TRBJ2-5, the full variable domain reads DTGVSQNPRHKITKRGQNVTFRCDPISEHNRLYWYRQTLGQGPEFLTYFQNEAQLEKSRLLSDRFSAERPKGSFSTLEIQRTEQGDSAMYLCASSDGGIQETQYFGPGTRLLVL.

This chain uses TRBV12-3 or TRBV12-4 with TRBJ2-7, with D hard to call. Deletions cut 5 bases from V and 2 bases from J, with 10 bases between. CDR3 length equals 13 residues. The CDR3 here is CASSPSSTYEQYF. The DNA of the CDR3 is TGTGCCAGCAGTCCGTCATCTACCTACGAGCAGTACTTC.

Here the CDR3 reads CASSVEGGGAPVTDTQYF. Here the CDR3 DNA reads TGTGCCAGCAGCGTAGAAGGAGGCGGGGCCCCTGTCACAGATACGCAGTATTTT. This sequence joins TRBV9 and TRBJ2-3, with a possible D match to TRBD2 (6 bases). The CDR3 spans 18 residues. Germline assignment: CDR1 SGDLS and CDR2 YYNGEE. V was pared by 0 bases and J by 2 bases, with 19 bases between.

This clone was detected a few times. The V gene is TRBV9, the J gene TRBJ1-1; D is ambiguous. Trimming shortened V by 0 bases and J by 6 bases, and 9 bases separated the two germline ends. Germline V lookup: CDR1 SGDLS, CDR2 YYNGEE. The CDR3 totals 13 residues. CDR3 protein: CASSVASTSEAFF. The CDR3, as DNA: TGTGCCAGCAGCGTAGCGAGCACTTCTGAAGCTTTCTTT.

V usage is TRBV12-5 and J usage is TRBJ2-1; a possible D gene is TRBD1 (6 bases). The germline CDR1 and CDR2 sequences are LGHNT and FRNRAP. This CDR3 region has 14 residues. V was shortened by 7 bases and J by 2 bases, with 12 bases between the two germline ends. In DNA, the CDR3 is TGTGCTAGTGATGTTGGGGGCGCCTACAATGAGCAGTTCTTC. Residues: CASDVGGAYNEQFF.

Notes on this clone: The junction shows a germline mismatch at one end, possibly a read error. This chain uses TRBV7-7 with TRBJ2-5; 7 positions match TRBD2. CDR1 is SSHAT and CDR2 is FNYEAQ in the germline V gene (reference sequence). The CDR3 sequence is 14 residues long. The CDR3 protein is CASSQLGGQETQYF. The CDR3 DNA follows: TGTGCTAGCAGCCAGCTGGGGGGGCAAGAGACCCAGTACTTC.

The chain uses TRBV25-1 and TRBJ1-2, with D unclear. V was cut by 1 base and J by 4 bases, with 13 bases left in between. The CDR3 extends over 15 amino acids. CDR1 MGHDK and CDR2 SYGVNS come from the germline V gene. The CDR3 reads CASSEFGVSGYGYTF. In DNA, the CDR3 is TGTGCCAGCAGTGAATTCGGGGTCTCTGGCTATGGCTACACCTTC.

The chain recombines TRBV9 with TRBJ2-7, with 8 bases fitting TRBD2. The CDR3 covers 15 residues. V dropped 0 bases and J dropped 3; count of bases not matched to a gene: 5. Germline-derived CDR1 and CDR2 are SGDLS and YYNGEE. CDR3 DNA sequence: TGTGCCAGCAGCGTAGGGGTAGCGGGGAGCTACGAGCAGTACTTC. Translated: CASSVGVAGSYEQYF.

This clone was picked up a small number of times. The chain combines TRBV5-6 with TRBJ1-4; TRBD1 matches at 7 bases. V lost 3 bases and J lost 4; bases outside the gene matches: 3. The CDR3 totals 14 residues. CDR1 and CDR2 from the germline V gene are SGHDT and YYEEEE. In nucleotides, the CDR3 is TGTGCCAGCAGCTCCCCAGGGGGTAATGAAAAACTGTTTTTT. Protein product: CASSSPGGNEKLFF.

CDR3: CASTPRREEQFF. In nucleotides, the CDR3 is TGTGCCAGCACCCCCCGAAGGGAGGAGCAGTTCTTC. The chain combines TRBV28 with TRBJ2-1; possible D gene TRBD2, 5 bases. V was pared by 7 bases and J by 10 bases, with 14 bases between. Germline V gene data show CDR1 as MDHEN and CDR2 as SYDVKM. This CDR3 has 12 residues.

This rearrangement joins TRBV5-1 to TRBJ2-7; 7 positions agree with TRBD1. The CDR3 spans 14 residues. Germline loops: CDR1 SGHRS, CDR2 YFSETQ. Unmatched junction bases numbered 4, after V lost 4 bases and J lost 0 bases. The CDR3 reads CASSPDRISYEQYF. The CDR3 coding sequence is TGCGCCAGCAGCCCGGACAGGATCTCCTACGAGCAGTACTTC. The variable domain in full, with the rest retrieved from reference TRBV5-1 and TRBJ2-7, is KAGVTQTPRYLIKTRGQQVTLSCSPISGHRSVSWYQQTPGQGLQFLFEYFSETQRNKGNFPGRFSGRQFSNSRSEMNVSTLELGDSALYLCASSPDRISYEQYFGPGTRLTVT.

In this sample, this clone turned up a few times. The chain links TRBV5-4 to TRBJ2-3; the match to TRBD1 covers 9 bases. Germline CDR1 is SGHNT and CDR2 is YYREEE (reference sequence). After removal of 0 bases from V and 6 bases from J, the junction contained 8 bases not matched to a gene. The CDR3 is 16 residues long. For the CDR3, the DNA is TGTGCCAGCAGCTTGGCGGGACAGGGAAATTCGGATACGCAGTATTTT. Protein sequence: CASSLAGQGNSDTQYF. The whole variable domain, filled in from reference TRBV5-4 and TRBJ2-3, reads ETGVTQSPTHLIKTRGQQVTLRCSSQSGHNTVSWYQQALGQGPQFIFQYYREEENGRGNFPPRFSGLQFPNYSSELNVNALELDDSALYLCASSLAGQGNSDTQYFGPGTRLTVL.

The chain employs TRBV7-2 and TRBJ2-3; 8 positions match TRBD1. Germline lookup yields CDR1 SGHTA and CDR2 FQGNSA. This CDR3 is 16 amino acids long. V shed 0 bases and J 5 bases; nucleotides not matched to a gene: 7. In DNA, the CDR3 is TGTGCCAGCAGCTTAGCGGGGGCGACAGGGGTAGATACGCAGTATTTT. Protein sequence: CASSLAGATGVDTQYF.

V and J are TRBV30 and TRBJ2-1, with 8 bases fitting TRBD1. Germline V lookup: CDR1 GTSNPN, CDR2 SVGIG (reference sequence). V shed 8 bases and J 9 bases; nucleotides not matched to a gene: 9. CDR3 size: 12 residues. The CDR3 reads CALLPQGAEQFF. Here the CDR3 DNA reads TGTGCCCTCCTCCCTCAGGGGGCTGAGCAGTTCTTC.

The chain combines TRBV5-6 with TRBJ1-2; no clear D. In germline, CDR1 is SGHDT, CDR2 YYEEEE. The germline V and J ends were trimmed by 0 bases and 3 bases, with 12 bases remaining between them. This CDR3 has 15 residues. CDR3 residues: CASSLVTHLDYGYTF. In DNA, the CDR3 is TGTGCCAGCAGCTTGGTTACTCACTTAGACTATGGCTACACCTTC.

This clone was seen just once. The V call is TRBV25-1, the J call TRBJ2-6, with D perhaps matching TRBD1 (6 bases). The germline V gene has CDR1 MGHDK and CDR2 SYGVNS. CDR3 size: 16 residues. V lost 6 bases and J lost 0, with 12 bases in between. The CDR3 coding sequence is TGTGCCAGCAGCCGGGTAGGGGGCTCTGGGGCCAACGTCCTGACTTTC. It encodes CASSRVGGSGANVLTF.

This clone has just a few counts. The chain employs TRBV7-8 and TRBJ1-2; 8 bases are shared with TRBD1. The germline V gene has CDR1 SGHVS and CDR2 FQNEAQ. With 5 bases clipped from V and 4 bases from J, the junction kept 12 bases outside the gene matches. This CDR3 region has 16 residues. This CDR3 reads CASSTTTGVQSYGYTF. CDR3 bases: TGTGCCAGCAGCACGACGACAGGGGTTCAATCCTATGGCTACACCTTC.

The gene calls are TRBV6-2 or TRBV6-3 and TRBJ1-1; no definite D call. V dropped 2 bases and J dropped 1 base, with 8 bases sitting between them. The CDR3 is made up of 14 amino acids. Per germline, CDR1 MNHEY and CDR2 SVGEGT. CDR3 sequence: CASSYGEGNTEAFF. The CDR3 DNA reads as TGTGCCAGCAGTTACGGGGAGGGGAACACTGAAGCTTTCTTT.

This clone was seen a single time. V and J are TRBV30 and TRBJ2-5; 10 bases are shared with TRBD2. Trimming at V came to 2 bases and at J to 4 bases, leaving 13 bases not matched to a gene. This CDR3 region has 17 residues. The germline CDR1 and CDR2 sequences are GTSNPN and SVGIG (reference sequence). The CDR3 here is CAWSWLAGDLRVETQYF. The CDR3, as DNA: TGTGCCTGGAGTTGGCTAGCGGGAGACCTCAGGGTAGAGACCCAGTACTTC.

This clone was seen just once. V is TRBV2 and J is TRBJ2-7, with D unresolved. The CDR3 is made up of 13 amino acids. CDR1 and CDR2 from the germline V gene are SNHLY and FYNNEI. Trimming took 7 bases from V and 6 from J, leaving 16 bases between them. The CDR3 nucleotides are TGTGCCAGCAAGGTGGGCAAGCCCGCCGAGCAGTACTTC. Its translation: CASKVGKPAEQYF.

The rearrangement uses TRBV5-1 and TRBJ2-1; 12 nucleotides match TRBD2. V lost 0 bases and J lost 8; bases outside the gene matches: 3. The germline V gene encodes CDR1 SGHRS and CDR2 YFSETQ. CDR3 length equals 15 residues. CDR3 sequence (DNA): TGCGCCAGCAGCTTGGGACTAGCGGGAGTTGATGAGCAGTTCTTC. This encodes CASSLGLAGVDEQFF.

The genes are TRBV28 and TRBJ1-1; 9 nucleotides line up with TRBD1. The CDR3 spans 16 residues. V lost 6 bases, J lost 8 bases, and 16 bases stayed unmatched. From germline, CDR1 is MDHEN and CDR2 SYDVKM. The CDR3 spells CASSRTYGGQGLEAFF. CDR3 nucleotides: TGTGCCAGCAGCCGAACTTATGGGGGACAGGGTTTGGAAGCTTTCTTT.